This entry describes one T cell receptor beta chain. With 3 bases clipped from V and 8 bases from J, the junction kept 9 bases outside the gene matches. The CDR3 sequence is 15 residues long. Germline CDR1 is LNHNV and CDR2 is YYDKDF (reference sequence). Those who participated ranged in age from roughly 18 to 89 years and resided in about two dozen US areas. The sample belongs to a study of blood T cell repertoires in COVID-19. Per the authors' pipeline: Reference gene primer amplification yielded estimated nucleated cell counts. The data were produced by immunoSEQ multiplex PCR, yet TCRdb's version contains in-frame clones alone and is incomplete. That table gives V, J and clone size, and the DNA gave D and trimming. The table includes about 160,000 clones, around 84% detected once.

The chain is built from TRBV15 and TRBJ2-1; 8 nucleotides align to TRBD1. This TCR was sampled from a woman aged 50 to 60 who had recovered from COVID-19. Specimen: PBMCs or T cells enriched from blood (not recorded which). The CDR3 DNA reads TGTGCCACCAGCAGTAGTCCCGGACAGGGCCATGAGCAGTTCTTC. Protein product: CATSSSPGQGHEQFF.